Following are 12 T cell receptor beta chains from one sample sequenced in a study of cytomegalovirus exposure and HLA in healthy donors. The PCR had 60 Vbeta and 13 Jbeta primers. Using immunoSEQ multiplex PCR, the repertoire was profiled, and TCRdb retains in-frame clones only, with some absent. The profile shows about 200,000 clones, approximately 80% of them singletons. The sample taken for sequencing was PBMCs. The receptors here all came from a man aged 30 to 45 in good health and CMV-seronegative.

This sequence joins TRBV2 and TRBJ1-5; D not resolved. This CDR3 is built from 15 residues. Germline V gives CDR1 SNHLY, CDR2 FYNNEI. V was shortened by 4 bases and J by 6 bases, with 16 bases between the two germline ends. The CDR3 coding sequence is TGTGCCAGCAGTGCGAAACAGCTATCGGTTCAGCCCCAGCATTTT. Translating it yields CASSAKQLSVQPQHF. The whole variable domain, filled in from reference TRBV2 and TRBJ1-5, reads EPEVTQTPSHQVTQMGQEVILRCVPISNHLYFYWYRQILGQKVEFLVSFYNNEISEKSEIFDDQFSVERPDGSNFTLKIRSTKLEDSAMYFCASSAKQLSVQPQHFGDGTRLSIL.

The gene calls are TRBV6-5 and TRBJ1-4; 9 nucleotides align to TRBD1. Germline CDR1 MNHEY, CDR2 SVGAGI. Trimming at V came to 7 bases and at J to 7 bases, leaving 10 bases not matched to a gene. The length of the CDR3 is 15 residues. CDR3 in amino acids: CASTTGQGLGEKLFF. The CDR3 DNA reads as TGTGCCAGCACCACGGGACAGGGTTTAGGTGAAAAACTGTTTTTT.

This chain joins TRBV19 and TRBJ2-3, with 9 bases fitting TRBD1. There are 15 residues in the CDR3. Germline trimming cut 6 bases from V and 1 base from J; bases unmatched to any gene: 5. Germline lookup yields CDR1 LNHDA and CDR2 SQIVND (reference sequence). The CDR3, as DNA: TGTGCCAGTAGCGGGACAGGGTCTGGCACAGATACGCAGTATTTT. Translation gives CASSGTGSGTDTQYF.

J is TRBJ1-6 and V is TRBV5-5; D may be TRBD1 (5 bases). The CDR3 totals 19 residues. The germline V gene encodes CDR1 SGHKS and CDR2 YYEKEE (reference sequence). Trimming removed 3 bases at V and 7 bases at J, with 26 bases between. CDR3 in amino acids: CASSSARGARVGSNSPLHF. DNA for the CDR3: TGTGCCAGCAGCTCGGCCAGAGGCGCCAGGGTTGGGTCGAATTCACCCCTCCACTTT.

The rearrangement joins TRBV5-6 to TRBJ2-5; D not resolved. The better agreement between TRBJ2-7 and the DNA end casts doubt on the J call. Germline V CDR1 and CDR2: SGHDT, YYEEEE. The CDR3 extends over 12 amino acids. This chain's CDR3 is CASSLTGTEQYF. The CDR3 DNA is TGTGCCAGCAGCTTGACGGGTACCGAGCAGTACTTC.

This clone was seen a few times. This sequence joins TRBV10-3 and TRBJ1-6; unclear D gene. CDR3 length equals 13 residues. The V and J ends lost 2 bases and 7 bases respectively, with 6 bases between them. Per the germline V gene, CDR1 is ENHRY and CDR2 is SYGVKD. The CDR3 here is CAISEAANSPLHF. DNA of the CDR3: TGTGCCATCAGTGAGGCAGCGAATTCACCCCTCCACTTT.

CDR3 nucleotides: TGTGCCAGCAGTTTTGGCCCCCCCTACGAGCAGTACTTC. Residues: CASSFGPPYEQYF. The genes are TRBV28 and TRBJ2-7; D not resolved. Germline V gives CDR1 MDHEN, CDR2 SYDVKM. The CDR3 sequence is 13 residues long. The V and J ends lost 3 bases and 2 bases respectively, with 8 bases between them. Full variable domain (remainder filled in from reference TRBV28 and TRBJ2-7): DVKVTQSSRYLVKRTGEKVFLECVQDMDHENMFWYRQDPGLGLRLIYFSYDVKMKEKGDIPEGYSVSREKKERFSLILESASTNQTSMYLCASSFGPPYEQYFGPGTRLTVT.

CDR3 region: CASRKTGGNNQPQHF. DNA of the CDR3: TGTGCCAGCAGAAAGACAGGGGGAAACAATCAGCCCCAGCATTTT. The J gene is TRBJ1-5, the V gene TRBV6-1; 9 bases map to TRBD1. Germline CDR1 and CDR2: MNHNS and SASEGT. J lost 3 bases, V lost 6 bases, and 6 bases had no gene match. This CDR3 is built from 15 residues.

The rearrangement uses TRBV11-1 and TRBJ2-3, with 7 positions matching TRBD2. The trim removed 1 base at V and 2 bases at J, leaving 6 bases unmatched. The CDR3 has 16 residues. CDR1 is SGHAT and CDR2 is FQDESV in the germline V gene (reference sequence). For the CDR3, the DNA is TGTGCCAGCAGCTTAGGCGGGGGAGCCCTCACAGATACGCAGTATTTT. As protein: CASSLGGGALTDTQYF.

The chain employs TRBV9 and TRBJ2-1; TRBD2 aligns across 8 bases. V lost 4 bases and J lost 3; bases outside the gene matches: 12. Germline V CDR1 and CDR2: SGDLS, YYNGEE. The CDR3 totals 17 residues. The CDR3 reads CASSPVASGGVYNEQFF. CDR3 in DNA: TGTGCCAGCAGCCCCGTAGCCTCGGGGGGGGTCTACAATGAGCAGTTCTTC.

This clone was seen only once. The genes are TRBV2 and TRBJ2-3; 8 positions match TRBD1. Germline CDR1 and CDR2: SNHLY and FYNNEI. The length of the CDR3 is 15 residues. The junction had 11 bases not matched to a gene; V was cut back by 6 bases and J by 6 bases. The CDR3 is CASRPGQGSGDTQYF. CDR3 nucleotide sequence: TGTGCCAGCAGGCCCGGACAGGGATCTGGGGATACGCAGTATTTT.

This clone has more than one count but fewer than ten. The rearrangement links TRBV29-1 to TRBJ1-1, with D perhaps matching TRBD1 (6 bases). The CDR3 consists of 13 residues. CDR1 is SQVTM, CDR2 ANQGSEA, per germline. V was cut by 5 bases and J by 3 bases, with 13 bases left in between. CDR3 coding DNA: TGCAGCGTTCAACTCGGACAGTACACTGAAGCTTTCTTT. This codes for CSVQLGQYTEAFF.